The 15 T cell receptor beta chains below all came from one sample that was sequenced in a study of T cell responses to AZD1222 COVID-19 vaccine. Sequencing used immunoSEQ multiplex PCR; TCRdb keeps in-frame clones, though not all of them. The profile shows 180,000 or so clones, around 88% of them singletons. This sample comprised peripheral blood, obtained on day 0 of AZD1222 vaccination. The receptors were sampled from an adult in good health.

The CDR3 DNA sequence: TGTGCCAGCAGCTTAGAACGGGTAGCTCACATTCAGCCCCAGCATTTT. Translating it yields CASSLERVAHIQPQHF. V is TRBV7-8 and J is TRBJ1-5; D is uncertain. CDR1 is SGHVS and CDR2 is FQNEAQ in the germline V gene. V was shortened by 1 base and J by 6 bases, with 16 bases between the two germline ends. The CDR3 has 16 residues.

This rearrangement joins TRBV6-5 to TRBJ1-6; possibly TRBD1 for D (5 bases). The V gene's germline CDR1 is MNHEY and CDR2 SVGAGI. The CDR3 is 14 residues long. V was cut by 2 bases and J by 6 bases, with 8 bases left in between. Here the CDR3 reads CASSYGGANSPLHF. For the CDR3, the DNA is TGTGCCAGCAGTTACGGTGGGGCTAATTCACCCCTCCACTTT.

The V gene is TRBV18, the J gene TRBJ1-4; 7 nucleotides agree with TRBD1. The CDR3 has 15 residues. Germline V lookup: CDR1 KGHSH, CDR2 LQKENI. V shed 5 bases, J shed 5 bases, and the junction held 8 bases outside the gene matches. This CDR3 reads CASSDRDSENEKLFF. Written as DNA, the CDR3 is TGTGCCAGCTCAGACCGGGACAGTGAGAATGAAAAACTGTTTTTT.

The genes are TRBV5-5 and TRBJ1-1; 7 nucleotides agree with TRBD1. The V segment lost 6 bases and the J segment 3 bases; nucleotides outside the gene matches: 14. Per germline, CDR1 SGHKS and CDR2 YYEKEE (reference sequence). The CDR3 has 16 residues. The CDR3 sequence is CASIPGQARSYTEAFF. The CDR3 DNA reads as TGTGCCAGCATCCCCGGACAGGCAAGGAGTTACACTGAAGCTTTCTTT.

The rearrangement joins TRBV28 to TRBJ1-3; D is unclear. V dropped 8 bases and J dropped 0 bases, with 14 bases sitting between them. The CDR3 sequence is 15 residues long. Germline CDR1 MDHEN, CDR2 SYDVKM. DNA of the CDR3: TGTGCCAGCGGGCTGAGGACGGTCTCTGGAAACACCATATATTTT. It codes for CASGLRTVSGNTIYF.

This chain links TRBV7-3 with TRBJ1-2; D is possibly TRBD1 (5 bases). The CDR3 consists of 15 residues. CDR1 is SGHTA and CDR2 is FQGTGA in the germline V gene. Trimming took off 5 bases at V and 4 bases at J, with 17 bases between the two ends. CDR3 region: CASSPLGTASYGYTF. The CDR3 DNA sequence: TGTGCCAGCAGCCCCTTAGGGACTGCTTCCTATGGCTACACCTTC.

The CDR3 protein is CASNLGLLLTNQPQHF. The DNA for the CDR3 is TGTGCCAGCAATCTAGGACTGCTTTTAACCAATCAGCCCCAGCATTTT. V gene TRBV27 combines with J gene TRBJ1-5; D remains unclear. The CDR3 extends over 16 amino acids. Germline V gene sequence: CDR1 MNHEY, CDR2 SMNVEV (reference sequence). V was shortened by 7 bases and J by 3 bases, with 19 bases between the two germline ends.

The rearrangement joins TRBV5-5 to TRBJ1-1, with D tentatively TRBD1 (6 bases). The germline CDR1 and CDR2 sequences are SGHKS and YYEKEE (reference sequence). V gave up 2 bases and J gave up 8 bases, with 16 bases separating them. The CDR3 loop spans 14 amino acids. CDR3 sequence (DNA): TGTGCCAGCAGCTTATGGGCTGGGGGGGGCGAAGCTTTCTTT. Amino acid sequence: CASSLWAGGGEAFF.

The chain couples TRBV27 to TRBJ1-6; D ambiguous. Per the germline V gene, CDR1 is MNHEY and CDR2 is SMNVEV (reference sequence). This CDR3 is built from 15 residues. The V and J ends lost 3 bases and 6 bases respectively, with 12 bases between them. CDR3 region: CASSFSGKANSPLHF. The CDR3 DNA reads TGTGCCAGCAGTTTCTCCGGGAAGGCTAATTCACCCCTCCACTTT.

This chain connects TRBV12-3 or TRBV12-4 to TRBJ2-7; D not certain. V was cut by 8 bases and J by 6 bases, with 17 bases left in between. The CDR3 extends over 13 amino acids. CDR3 sequence (DNA): TGTGCCAGCGGATCCGAGTCGACGGGCGAGCAGTACTTC. Translated, it gives CASGSESTGEQYF.

V is TRBV7-9 and J is TRBJ2-5; 7 bases are a match to TRBD1. The V and J ends lost 1 base and 5 bases, in that order; junction bases with no gene match: 13. This CDR3 region has 17 residues. Germline V gene lookup returns CDR1 SEHNR and CDR2 FQNEAQ (reference sequence). In DNA, the CDR3 is TGTGCCAGCAGCTTAGAAGCCGAGAGGGGGCGCAACGAGACCCAGTACTTC. Protein: CASSLEAERGRNETQYF.

The V gene is TRBV9, the J gene TRBJ2-5, with 7 bases lining up with TRBD2. Germline loops: CDR1 SGDLS, CDR2 YYNGEE. CDR3 length equals 14 residues. Trimming removed 0 bases from V and 5 bases from J; junction bases left unmatched: 4. CDR3 in amino acids: CASSVVGGWETQYF. CDR3 bases: TGTGCCAGCAGCGTAGTGGGAGGGTGGGAGACCCAGTACTTC. The full variable domain, rest sourced from reference TRBV9 and TRBJ2-5, is DSGVTQTPKHLITATGQRVTLRCSPRSGDLSVYWYQQSLDQGLQFLIQYYNGEERAKGNILERFSAQQFPDLHSELNLSSLELGDSALYFCASSVVGGWETQYFGPGTRLLVL.

This clone was seen more than once but under ten times. The chain links TRBV5-4 to TRBJ1-6; D unresolved. CDR1 and CDR2 (germline): SGHNT, YYREEE (reference sequence). V was pared by 1 base and J by 4 bases, with 15 bases between. The CDR3 has 17 residues. The CDR3 sequence is CASSLMFGGSYNSPLHF. The CDR3 DNA is TGTGCCAGCAGCTTGATGTTTGGCGGCTCTTATAATTCACCCCTCCACTTT. Filled out from reference TRBV5-4 and TRBJ1-6, the complete variable domain reads ETGVTQSPTHLIKTRGQQVTLRCSSQSGHNTVSWYQQALGQGPQFIFQYYREEENGRGNFPPRFSGLQFPNYSSELNVNALELDDSALYLCASSLMFGGSYNSPLHFGNGTRLTVT.

This clone was seen just once. V gene TRBV18 combines with J gene TRBJ2-1, with TRBD1 matching over 7 bases. The CDR3 covers 14 residues. CDR1 and CDR2 (germline): KGHSH, LQKENI. V was clipped by 3 bases and J by 5 bases; unmatched bases: 4. The DNA for the CDR3 is TGTGCCAGCTCACCGAATCAGGGGGACAATGAGCAGTTCTTC. It yields the protein CASSPNQGDNEQFF.

The genes are TRBV19 and TRBJ2-1; 9 nucleotides match TRBD2. V lost 4 bases, J lost 6 bases, and 13 bases stayed unmatched. The CDR3 is 17 residues long. CDR1 and CDR2 from the germline V gene are LNHDA and SQIVND (reference sequence). The CDR3 nucleotides are TGTGCCAGTAGTAAACTCCTCGCGGGGGGGCCCCTCAATGAGCAGTTCTTC. As protein: CASSKLLAGGPLNEQFF.